The clone carrying this T cell receptor beta chain was seen only a few times. The CDR3 spans 13 residues. Trimming removed 5 bases from V and 4 bases from J; junction bases left unmatched: 2. The germline gives CDR1 MDHEN, CDR2 SYDVKM. The sample belongs to a study of blood T cell repertoires in COVID-19. Generated by immunoSEQ multiplex PCR, the TCRdb table keeps only in-frame clones and is missing some. This sample has approximately 300,000 clones, with 90% to 95% found just once. Recruits, aged about 18 to 90 years, lived in 25 or so US areas. In assigning cohorts, the study relied on participant-reported clinical history.

This chain joins TRBV28 and TRBJ1-2; TRBD1 matches 9 bases. The sequencing input was PBMCs or T cells enriched from blood (not recorded which). The receptor was isolated from a woman aged 25 to 39 who had been exposed to COVID-19. As DNA, the CDR3 is TGTGCCAGCAGTCGGGGACAGGGCTATGGCTACACCTTC. This gives the protein CASSRGQGYGYTF.